Detailed here is one TCR beta chain. Its antigen is still unknown. The source of the sample is a study of long-term antiretroviral therapy in people with HIV. This CDR3 region has 17 residues. V shed 4 bases, J shed 4 bases, and the junction held 13 bases outside the gene matches. The germline V gene encodes CDR1 SGHNT and CDR2 YYREEE (reference sequence). Broader study findings: From the mid-2000s to the late 2010s, blood was obtained, possibly while participants received older ART regimens.

immunoSEQ v3.0 was run at survey level. This table comes from immunoSEQ multiplex PCR, and its TCRdb copy is limited to in-frame clones, with some not included. The data contain about 28,000 clones, around 96% of them singletons. This material consisted of unsorted PBMCs, taken about 6.6 years after starting antiretroviral therapy. The chain combines TRBV5-4 with TRBJ2-2; 7 bases are a match to TRBD1. The sequence came from a man younger than 40 with HIV. The CDR3 here is CASSRGTADIFTGELFF. The CDR3 DNA is TGTGCCAGCAGCCGTGGGACAGCGGACATTTTCACCGGGGAGCTGTTTTTT.